A selection of T cell receptor beta chains follows, all from one sample in a study of blood T cell repertoires in COVID-19. Only in-frame clones appear in the TCRdb table, and some are missing; sequencing was by immunoSEQ multiplex PCR. Among tens of thousands of clones listed, 79% were seen once. The sample taken for sequencing was peripheral blood. The receptors were gathered from a man in his 60s with acute or convalescent COVID-19. CDR3s leave out the opening cysteine and the closing phenylalanine or tryptophan. Rows give clone size only sometimes, using once, few, many, or a class for an expanded clone.

size,J,V,CDR3
NA,TRBJ1-1,TRBV5-1,ASSLTAGTQNTEAF
NA,TRBJ2-7,TRBV5-5,ARSFGGGSYEQY
NA,TRBJ2-3,TRBV5-1,ASSPPQRSTDTQY
NA,TRBJ1-1,TRBV27,ASSLMPGGNTEAF
NA,TRBJ2-7,TRBV12-3/TRBV12-4,ASSFSEQGNQY
NA,TRBJ2-7,TRBV15,ATSPRVGGEQY
once,TRBJ1-1,TRBV6-4,AIGAGKNTEAF
NA,TRBJ2-1,TRBV11-1,ASSLGSASYNEQF
NA,TRBJ2-2,TRBV5-1,ASSLLPPNTGELF
NA,TRBJ1-2,TRBV13,ASSLGLRGTGYT
few,TRBJ1-5,TRBV7-9,ASSEGQGLSNQPQH
once,TRBJ2-5,TRBV9,ASSVVPAGGQETQY
NA,TRBJ1-1,TRBV6-5,ASSSSTRGNTEAF
once,TRBJ2-3,TRBV6-1,ASSALQGAQSTDTQY
NA,TRBJ2-3,TRBV7-3,ASSPQASGSDTQY
NA,TRBJ1-6,TRBV5-1,ASSLDAGMRSPLH
NA,TRBJ2-3,TRBV6-4,ASSEASGGATDTQY
NA,TRBJ1-1,TRBV5-1,ASSLEGQRNTEAF
NA,TRBJ1-5,TRBV19,ASIEGPVAENQPQH
NA,TRBJ2-1,TRBV9,ASSARDSHSYNEQF
NA,TRBJ1-6,TRBV2,ASTPGTGGESPLH
few,TRBJ2-7,TRBV5-1,ASSPDGVISYEQY